Described below is a single TCR beta chain sequence and its context. Antigen unknown. The CDR3 is 15 residues long. V lost 3 bases to trimming and J lost 6 bases; unmatched junction nucleotides: 5. CDR1 and CDR2 from the germline V gene are SGDLS and YYNGEE. These data are taken from a study of cytomegalovirus exposure and HLA in healthy donors. Regarding the study as a whole: In a later analysis, V- and J-gene trimming of beta chains associated with a DCLRE1C missense variant, replicated independently. Later analysis showed most CMV-associated TCR beta chains appearing HLA-restricted.

In the PCR, 60 Vbeta and 13 Jbeta primers were used. The table came from immunoSEQ multiplex PCR; TCRdb's copy has only in-frame clones and leaves some out. The sample holds about 100,000 clones, over 60% seen once. The sequenced sample was PBMCs. The rearrangement uses TRBV9 and TRBJ1-4; 10 bases agree with TRBD1. The clonotype originates from a female donor in good health and CMV-seropositive. The CDR3 loop is CASSETGTGDEKLFF. The CDR3 DNA reads TGTGCCAGCAGCGAAACCGGGACAGGGGATGAAAAACTGTTTTTT.